Listed below are T cell receptor beta chains from one sample, sequenced in a study of blood T cells in healthy people across ages. TCRdb re-derived calls from the 5' RACE reads in MiXCR, one entry per CDR3 protein. The repertoire holds about 1,600,000 distinct CDR3 sequences, 42% seen once, with 7.9% in the top ten. The sequencing sample was made of blood. These receptors were collected from a woman between 18 and 29 years old in good health. Both conserved end residues are part of each CDR3. D genes are given only for firm matches. Size values are once, few and many counts, or a class for expanded clones, and some rows have none.

d_gene | abundance | j_gene | v_gene | CDR3nt | CDR3aa
NA | few | TRBJ2-1 | TRBV4-1 | TGCGCCAGCAGCCGGGCAGAGGGAGGACACTACAATGAGCAGTTCTTC | CASSRAEGGHYNEQFF
TRBD2 | NA | TRBJ2-7 | TRBV28 | TGTGCCAGCAGTTTTTGGTGGGGGGGGGTGTACGAGCAGTACTTC | CASSFWWGGVYEQYF
NA | many | TRBJ2-7 | TRBV6-1 | TGCGCCAGCAGCGAGGGGAACGAGCAGTACTTC | CASSEGNEQYF
NA | few | TRBJ1-2 | TRBV12-3/TRBV12-4 | TGTGCCAGCAGTTTACAAGTCGGTTTCTATGGCTACACCTTC | CASSLQVGFYGYTF
NA | NA | TRBJ1-6 | TRBV2 | TGTGCCAGCATAGGGCCCTATAATTCACCCCTCCACTTT | CASIGPYNSPLHF
TRBD2 | few | TRBJ2-7 | TRBV20-1 | TGCAGCCTGTTGTGGCGGGAGGGCCTCTCCTACGAGCAGTACTTC | CSLLWREGLSYEQYF
TRBD1 | NA | TRBJ2-1 | TRBV12-3/TRBV12-4 | TGTGCCAGCAGAGACAGGGATTCGGACAATGAGCAGTTCTTC | CASRDRDSDNEQFF
NA | NA | TRBJ1-6 | TRBV4-1 | TGCGCCAGCAGCCAAGAAGAGGGTTCCTATAATTCACCCCTCCACTTT | CASSQEEGSYNSPLHF
NA | many | TRBJ2-3 | TRBV29-1 | TGCAGCGTTGAAGGTGGGACGCAGTATTTT | CSVEGGTQYF
NA | NA | TRBJ1-5 | TRBV21-1 | TGTGCCAGCAGCAAACGATCTGGACATAGCAATCAGCCCCAGCATTTT | CASSKRSGHSNQPQHF
TRBD2 | NA | TRBJ2-3 | TRBV20-1 | TGCAGTGCTAGTGGGCTAGCGGTCACAGATACGCAGTATTTT | CSASGLAVTDTQYF
NA | few | TRBJ2-1 | TRBV29-1 | TGCAGCGTTGAAGGGGTCCAGGGCGACAATGAGCAGTTCTTC | CSVEGVQGDNEQFF
TRBD1 | NA | TRBJ2-3 | TRBV2 | TGTGCCAGCAGTAAAGACAGGGCTAGCACAGATACGCAGTATTTT | CASSKDRASTDTQYF
NA | NA | TRBJ2-7 | TRBV20-1 | TGCAGTGCTAGAGATTCTGAGGAGCAGTACTTC | CSARDSEEQYF
TRBD2 | few | TRBJ2-5 | TRBV11-2 | TGTGCCAGCAGCTTGTCGACTAGCGGGGCGGCGGAGACCCAGTACTTC | CASSLSTSGAAETQYF